Below are 18 T cell receptor beta chains sequenced from a single sample in a study of CD8+CD57+ T cells in acquired aplastic anemia. Profiles of TCR beta VDJ and CDR3 were generated from a genomic DNA template. One entry per CDR3 protein results from TCRdb running MiXCR on the reads. The top ten hold more than 0.95% of the sample, which has about 210,000 distinct CDR3 sequences, 30% to 35% seen once. Sequencing input: sorted CD4+, CD8+, or CD8+CD57+ T cells (not recorded which) from PBMCs. The receptor source for this set is a human donor in good health, serving as a control.

This clonotype has ten or more counts. The J gene is TRBJ2-1, the V gene TRBV20-1; 10 positions match TRBD2. Germline V gene data show CDR1 as DFQATT and CDR2 as SNEGSKA (reference sequence). Trimming took 4 bases from V and 6 from J; bases not matched to a gene: 9. CDR3 length: 15 residues. CDR3 residues: CSAMRAVAGGNEQFF. CDR3 in DNA: TGCAGTGCTATGCGCGCGGTAGCGGGGGGCAATGAGCAGTTCTTC.

V is TRBV6-5 and J is TRBJ1-2; tentative D call: TRBD1 (5 bases). The CDR3 is 15 amino acids. V was pared by 2 bases and J by 3 bases, with 13 bases between. Germline V gene sequence: CDR1 MNHEY, CDR2 SVGAGI. The CDR3 protein is CASSYGAPRDYGYTF. CDR3 DNA: TGTGCCAGCAGTTACGGGGCCCCTCGAGACTATGGCTACACCTTC.

This chain joins TRBV12-3 or TRBV12-4 and TRBJ2-4; 9 bases agree with TRBD1. The CDR3 is 19 amino acids. Unmatched junction bases numbered 14, after V lost 5 bases and J lost 0 bases. The CDR3 loop reads CASSRSLQGADSAKNIQYF. The DNA of the CDR3 is TGTGCCAGCAGTCGGTCATTACAGGGGGCAGATTCAGCCAAAAACATTCAGTACTTC.

This clonotype has more than one count but fewer than ten. The chain combines TRBV5-1 with TRBJ2-2; 7 bases line up with TRBD2. The CDR3 is 16 amino acids. Germline values: CDR1 SGHRS, CDR2 YFSETQ. The trim removed 5 bases at V and 2 bases at J, leaving 9 bases unmatched. As DNA, the CDR3 is TGCGCCAGCAGACAATCTAGCGGAGTAAACACCGGGGAGCTGTTTTTT. This encodes CASRQSSGVNTGELFF. Based on the CDR3 plus reference TRBV5-1 and TRBJ2-2, the full variable domain is KAGVTQTPRYLIKTRGQQVTLSCSPISGHRSVSWYQQTPGQGLQFLFEYFSETQRNKGNFPGRFSGRQFSNSRSEMNVSTLELGDSALYLCASRQSSGVNTGELFFGEGSRLTVL.

This rearrangement joins TRBV9 to TRBJ1-1; no firm D call. V was shortened by 4 bases and J by 4 bases, with 11 bases between the two germline ends. This CDR3 is 13 amino acids long. Germline V lookup: CDR1 SGDLS, CDR2 YYNGEE. CDR3 residues: CASSLRPGTEAFF. The DNA of the CDR3 is TGTGCCAGCAGCCTCCGGCCGGGCACTGAAGCTTTCTTT.

This clonotype has a handful of counts. A much more abundant neighbour one base away suggests this may be a read error. This rearrangement joins TRBV12-3 or TRBV12-4 to TRBJ1-6; D might be TRBD1 (6 bases). The CDR3 is made up of 13 amino acids. Trimming removed 5 bases at V and 9 bases at J, with 11 bases between. The CDR3 protein is CASSRGRGSPLHF. The CDR3 nucleotides read TGTGCCAGCAGTCGGGGCAGGGGTTCACCCCTCCACTTT.

On this clonotype itself: Without the conserved terminal phenylalanine or tryptophan, this CDR3 likely stems from a read error. No DNA is shown, since the ends of the CDR3 on it are uncertain; the CDR3 is the one TCRdb lists. This sequence joins TRBV7-3 and TRBJ2-1. CDR1 and CDR2 (germline): SGHTA, FQGTGA. The CDR3 spans 11 amino acids, including both terminal residues. The CDR3 spells CASRQDNEQSL.

This clonotype was picked up many times. The chain employs TRBV29-1 and TRBJ2-7; 7 nucleotides align to TRBD2. Germline V gene data show CDR1 as SQVTM and CDR2 as ANQGSEA. With 2 bases clipped from V and 6 bases from J, the junction kept 4 bases outside the gene matches. The CDR3 is 12 amino acids. CDR3: CSVESGGGEQYF. For the CDR3, the DNA is TGCAGCGTTGAATCGGGAGGAGGCGAGCAGTACTTC.

As for this clonotype: The junction shows a germline mismatch at one end, possibly a read error. CDR3 region: CSVQGTGDTMYF. CDR3 nucleotides: TGCAGCGTTCAGGGAACTGGAGACACCATGTATTTT. The chain uses TRBV29-1 and TRBJ1-3, with a weak D call TRBD1 (5 bases). Per germline, CDR1 SQVTM and CDR2 ANQGSEA. This CDR3 spans 12 amino acids. Drawing the rest from reference TRBV29-1 and TRBJ1-3, the complete variable domain is SAVISQKPSRDICQRGTSLTIQCQVDSQVTMMFWYRQQPGQSLTLIATANQGSEATYESGFVIDKFPISRPNLTFSTLTVSNMSPEDSSIYLCSVQGTGDTMYFGEGSWLTVV.

The V gene is TRBV19, the J gene TRBJ1-3; D is perhaps TRBD1 (6 bases). Per germline, CDR1 LNHDA and CDR2 SQIVND (reference sequence). The V gene lost 4 bases and the J gene lost 2 bases, with 12 bases spanning the gap. CDR3 length equals 15 residues. This CDR3 reads CASSRQVDAGNTIYF. As DNA, the CDR3 is TGTGCCAGTAGTAGACAGGTGGATGCTGGAAACACCATATATTTT.

The chain links TRBV11-2 to TRBJ2-7; possible D gene TRBD1, 5 bases. The CDR3 runs 17 residues. V was pared by 1 base and J by 4 bases, with 20 bases between. Looked up from germline, CDR1 is SGHAT and CDR2 is FQNNGV. This chain's CDR3 is CASSLGLGYRTPYEQYV. In nucleotides, the CDR3 is TGTGCCAGCAGCTTAGGATTGGGTTACAGGACACCATACGAGCAGTACGTC.

Of note for this clonotype: It may be a read error: a sequence one base away is much more abundant. V is TRBV5-1 and J is TRBJ2-7; TRBD2 is a possible D gene (6 bases). The V end lost 3 bases, the J end lost 6 bases, and 13 bases lay between the germline ends. The CDR3 covers 13 residues. Germline assignment: CDR1 SGHRS and CDR2 YFSETQ. This chain's CDR3 is CASSWEDGSEQYF. The CDR3 DNA follows: TGCGCCAGCAGCTGGGAGGACGGTTCCGAGCAGTACTTC.

This clonotype was seen repeatedly, ten times or more. The junction differs from germline at one of its ends, possibly a read error. The chain recombines TRBV4-3 with TRBJ2-1; D is undetermined. The CDR3 extends over 13 amino acids. From germline, CDR1 is LGHNA and CDR2 YSLEER. Here the CDR3 DNA reads TGCGCCAGCAGCCAAGTAGGGTACACTGAGCAGTTCTTC. Amino acids: CASSQVGYTEQFF.

This chain connects TRBV29-1 to TRBJ1-2; 10 bases are a match to TRBD1. Germline lookup yields CDR1 SQVTM and CDR2 ANQGSEA. The V and J ends lost 4 bases and 6 bases, in that order; junction bases with no gene match: 8. This CDR3 is 14 amino acids long. CDR3 sequence reads: CSVAWDRGADGYTF. The DNA of the CDR3 is TGCAGCGTTGCGTGGGACAGGGGCGCCGATGGCTACACCTTC. Complete variable domain (other parts from reference TRBV29-1 and TRBJ1-2): SAVISQKPSRDICQRGTSLTIQCQVDSQVTMMFWYRQQPGQSLTLIATANQGSEATYESGFVIDKFPISRPNLTFSTLTVSNMSPEDSSIYLCSVAWDRGADGYTFGSGTRLTVV.

The sample holds many counts of this clonotype. The rearrangement uses TRBV19 and TRBJ1-1, with 7 bases lining up with TRBD1. The germline V gene has CDR1 LNHDA and CDR2 SQIVND (reference sequence). V shed 6 bases and J 0 bases; nucleotides not matched to a gene: 4. This CDR3 has 14 amino acids. CDR3 loop: CASRPDRVNTEAFF. CDR3 in DNA: TGTGCCAGTAGACCAGACAGGGTGAACACTGAAGCTTTCTTT.

Regarding this clonotype: The limits of the CDR3 on the DNA are not certain, so only TCRdb's listed CDR3 is given. The CDR3 region is CASSPEQGVGQGARYF. The genes are TRBV18 and TRBJ2-7; the table's D gene call, TRBD1, was not cross checked with the DNA. CDR1 is KGHSH and CDR2 is LQKENI in the germline V gene. The CDR3 extends over 16 residues, inclusive of both ends.

There are many counts of this clonotype. J is TRBJ1-2 and V is TRBV15; 7 bases fit TRBD1. Germline CDR1 and CDR2: LNHNV and YYDKDF (reference sequence). This CDR3 comprises 16 residues. Trimming removed 0 bases from V and 5 bases from J; junction bases left unmatched: 9. CDR3 in amino acids: CATSRDPDRSRYGYTF. The DNA of the CDR3 is TGTGCCACCAGCAGAGACCCGGACAGGAGTAGATATGGCTACACCTTC.

This clonotype occurred a few times. V is TRBV5-1 and J is TRBJ1-2; 9 nucleotides line up with TRBD1. V lost 3 bases to trimming and J lost 4 bases; unmatched junction nucleotides: 4. Germline V gene sequence: CDR1 SGHRS, CDR2 YFSETQ. The length of the CDR3 is 14 residues. CDR3 nucleotides: TGCGCCAGCAGCTACGGACAGGGGTCCTATGGCTACACCTTC. Its protein product is CASSYGQGSYGYTF.